A selection of T cell receptor beta chains follows, all from one sample in a study of blood T cells in healthy people across ages. TCRdb re-derived calls from the 5' RACE reads in MiXCR, one entry per CDR3 protein. In the table there are 1,800,000 or so distinct CDR3 sequences, approximately 40% of which are singletons. The sample taken for sequencing was blood. These receptor sequences come from a human donor in good health. Both conserved end residues are trimmed from each CDR3.

TRBV18	ASSPLRGPEETQY
TRBV10-2	ATWGGDVRYEQY
TRBV7-2	ASSLEPSPSGANVLT
TRBV20-1	SAPPKGSGGQITDTQY
TRBV7-9	ASSLTGTGNNSPLH
TRBV5-6	ASSYGHYQETQY
TRBV7-2	ASSFGPVYNEQF
TRBV28	ASRSPGQGDEQY
TRBV20-1	SQRGSYNEQF
TRBV20-1	SALKDETVLANTGELF
TRBV5-6	ASSLKGLGNEKLF
TRBV2	ASTPEVDDTQY
TRBV3-1	ASSQDRLFKNEQF
TRBV5-6	ASSSWVAEAF
TRBV28	ASCGTIYEQY
TRBV20-1	SGAGSYNSPLH
TRBV11-1	ASSLVGQADYGYT
TRBV7-2	ASSQFLTTDTQY
TRBV7-2	ASSFGRGMNEQF
TRBV5-1	ASSWGQGFDEQY
TRBV2	ASSEGGGLGNEQF
TRBV29-1	SVEGPEGQGATDTQY
TRBV7-6	ASSLAPDNQPQH
TRBV7-3	ASSSSANTEAF
TRBV5-1	ASSLQGTSEDGY
TRBV7-9	ASRLERSTQY
TRBV9	ATSRAGGPSEQF
TRBV2	ASKRPPSSCEQY